This TCR beta chain appears in the sequencing data of a study of PD-1 blockade in classical Hodgkin lymphoma. In the study overall: Every 2 weeks, patients got 3 mg/kg intravenous nivolumab. The study, taken as a whole, reports: Excluded were patients who started nivolumab under 1 year after ASCT, a group that had lower diversity. Newly diagnosed patients had diversity similar to the baseline diversity of complete responders.

Produced via immunoSEQ multiplex PCR; TCRdb's table is partial and in-frame only. The table has 66,000 or so clones, about 64% seen once. V was trimmed by 8 bases and J by 9 bases, leaving 11 bases between them. The CDR3 has 11 residues. No patient escaped relapse after autologous stem cell transplantation, and brentuximab vedotin exposure varied. This clone has more than one count but fewer than ten. The target antigen is unknown. The sequence was obtained from a human donor with classical Hodgkin lymphoma. The rearrangement links TRBV23-1 to TRBJ1-5; D remains ambiguous. TRBV23-1 is designated an ORF whose function remains uncertain. The source material was peripheral blood mononuclear cells (PBMCs), sampled before the second cycle of nivolumab. CDR3 coding DNA: TGCGCCAGCCTGAGGCGTGGGCCCCAGCATTTT. As protein: CASLRRGPQHF.